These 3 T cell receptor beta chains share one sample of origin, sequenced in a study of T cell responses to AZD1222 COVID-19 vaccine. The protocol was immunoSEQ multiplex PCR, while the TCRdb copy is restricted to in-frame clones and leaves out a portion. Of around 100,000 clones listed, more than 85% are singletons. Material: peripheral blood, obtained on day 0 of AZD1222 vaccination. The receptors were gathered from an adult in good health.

CDR3 amino acids: CASSHIHEQFF. The CDR3 region has the DNA TGTGCCAGCAGCCATATTCATGAGCAGTTCTTC. The V call is TRBV11-3, the J call TRBJ2-1; no definite D call. Per the germline V gene, CDR1 is SGHNT and CDR2 is YENEEA. CDR3 size: 11 residues. V was cut by 5 bases and J by 8 bases, with 7 bases left in between.

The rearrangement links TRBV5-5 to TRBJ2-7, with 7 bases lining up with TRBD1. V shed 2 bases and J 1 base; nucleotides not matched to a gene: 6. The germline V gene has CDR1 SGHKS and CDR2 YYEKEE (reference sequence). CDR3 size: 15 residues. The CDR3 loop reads CASSLSGGISYEQYF. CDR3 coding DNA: TGTGCCAGCAGCTTATCAGGGGGTATATCCTACGAGCAGTACTTC.

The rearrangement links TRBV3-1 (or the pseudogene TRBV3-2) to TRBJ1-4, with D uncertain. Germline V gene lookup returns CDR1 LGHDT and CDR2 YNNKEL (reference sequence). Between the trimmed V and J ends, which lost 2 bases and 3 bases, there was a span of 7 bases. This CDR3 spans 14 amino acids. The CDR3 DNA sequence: TGTGCCAGCAGCCAATCACAGTCTAATGAAAAACTGTTTTTT. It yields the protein CASSQSQSNEKLFF.